A selection of T cell receptor beta chains follows, all from one sample in a study of breast tumors, draining lymph nodes, adjacent tissues. In TCRdb, the multiplex PCR reads were re-called with MiXCR into one record per CDR3 protein. Of about 100,000 distinct CDR3 sequences in the sample, less than 25% were seen once. Sequencing input: axillary lymph node tissue. The source of these receptors is a female donor with breast cancer. Some clones in this sample may be carry-over from other donors' samples. The CDR3 runs from the conserved cysteine through the conserved F or W. Each record gives: D gene, J gene, V gene, clone size, CDR3 DNA, CDR3 protein. D genes are given only for firm matches. Only part of the rows carry a size: once, few, many, or a class if the clone is expanded.

d_gene: -; j_gene: TRBJ1-2; v_gene: TRBV6-5; abundance: few; CDR3nt: TGTGCCAGCAGTCACGAGGCAGGTCTAGAGGTGGGCTACACCTTC; CDR3aa: CASSHEAGLEVGYTF
d_gene: TRBD2; j_gene: TRBJ2-2; v_gene: TRBV3-1; abundance: -; CDR3nt: TGTGCCAGCAGCCAAGAAGGGTACGGCGGGGGGCTGTTTTTT; CDR3aa: CASSQEGYGGGLFF
d_gene: -; j_gene: TRBJ2-3; v_gene: TRBV24-1; abundance: many; CDR3nt: TGTGCCACCAGTGATACGTCTAGCACAGATACGCAGTATTTT; CDR3aa: CATSDTSSTDTQYF
d_gene: TRBD2; j_gene: TRBJ2-1; v_gene: TRBV24-1; abundance: many; CDR3nt: TGTGCCACCAGTGGTAAAACTAGCGGGAGGCTGAGCTACAATGAGCAGTTCTTC; CDR3aa: CATSGKTSGRLSYNEQFF
d_gene: -; j_gene: TRBJ1-5; v_gene: TRBV19; abundance: -; CDR3nt: TGTGCCAGTGGACCCGAGTCCGGTGGTTATCAGCCCCAGCATTTT; CDR3aa: CASGPESGGYQPQHF
d_gene: TRBD1; j_gene: TRBJ1-2; v_gene: TRBV7-9; abundance: many; CDR3nt: TGTGCCAGCAGCCCCCGACAGGGGGTAGACTATGGCTACACCTTC; CDR3aa: CASSPRQGVDYGYTF
d_gene: TRBD2; j_gene: TRBJ2-2; v_gene: TRBV19; abundance: -; CDR3nt: TGTGCCAGTAGTCGCTTCCAGACTAGCGGGGGTGCCGGGGAGCTGTTTTTT; CDR3aa: CASSRFQTSGGAGELFF
d_gene: -; j_gene: TRBJ1-3; v_gene: TRBV2; abundance: many; CDR3nt: TGTGCCAGCAGTGACAGCTACTCTGGAAACACCATATATTTT; CDR3aa: CASSDSYSGNTIYF
d_gene: TRBD1; j_gene: TRBJ2-1; v_gene: TRBV9; abundance: many; CDR3nt: TGTGCCACGGGACAGGGACAAGGGAATGAGCAGTTCTTC; CDR3aa: CATGQGQGNEQFF
d_gene: -; j_gene: TRBJ2-7; v_gene: TRBV4-1; abundance: -; CDR3nt: TGCGCCAGCAGCCAAACTAGCAAGTCCACTGCCTACGAGCAGTACTTC; CDR3aa: CASSQTSKSTAYEQYF
d_gene: -; j_gene: TRBJ1-2; v_gene: TRBV3-1; abundance: many; CDR3nt: TGTGCCAGCAGCCAAGTTAAGGGTTATGGCTACACCTTC; CDR3aa: CASSQVKGYGYTF
d_gene: TRBD1; j_gene: TRBJ1-6; v_gene: TRBV3-1; abundance: -; CDR3nt: TGTGCCAGCAGCCACCGGACAGGGGGAGATTCACCCCTCCACTTT; CDR3aa: CASSHRTGGDSPLHF
d_gene: TRBD2; j_gene: TRBJ2-1; v_gene: TRBV4-1; abundance: many; CDR3nt: TGCGCCAGCAGCCAACTAGCGGGAGTGAGTGAGCAGTTCTTC; CDR3aa: CASSQLAGVSEQFF
d_gene: -; j_gene: TRBJ2-3; v_gene: TRBV9; abundance: many; CDR3nt: TGTGCCAGCAACGTCGATGGGTTCACAGATACGCAGTATTTT; CDR3aa: CASNVDGFTDTQYF
d_gene: TRBD1; j_gene: TRBJ2-5; v_gene: TRBV6-5; abundance: -; CDR3nt: TGTGCCAGCAGTTTGGGACAGGGGACACTGGAGACCCAGTACTTC; CDR3aa: CASSLGQGTLETQYF
d_gene: TRBD1; j_gene: TRBJ1-2; v_gene: TRBV12-3/TRBV12-4; abundance: many; CDR3nt: TGTGCCAGCAGCCAGCAGGGGGCCCTGGGGGGCTACACCTTC; CDR3aa: CASSQQGALGGYTF
d_gene: -; j_gene: TRBJ2-3; v_gene: TRBV6-1; abundance: -; CDR3nt: TGTGCCAGCAGTATCCGGACAGATACGCAGTATTTT; CDR3aa: CASSIRTDTQYF
d_gene: -; j_gene: TRBJ2-7; v_gene: TRBV27; abundance: few; CDR3nt: TGTGCCAGCAGTTTATCTTGGCCGGGTAGGCAGGGAGGCGAGCAGTACTTC; CDR3aa: CASSLSWPGRQGGEQYF
d_gene: -; j_gene: TRBJ2-6; v_gene: TRBV6-5; abundance: few; CDR3nt: TGTGCCAGCAGGAAGGGTGCTGGGGCCAACGTCCTGACTTTC; CDR3aa: CASRKGAGANVLTF
d_gene: -; j_gene: TRBJ2-7; v_gene: TRBV4-1; abundance: many; CDR3nt: TGCGCCAGCAGCCAAGGAGGACGGGACGGGGACTACGAGCAGTACTTC; CDR3aa: CASSQGGRDGDYEQYF
d_gene: -; j_gene: TRBJ2-5; v_gene: TRBV5-6; abundance: many; CDR3nt: TGTGCCAGCAGCTTGGCACAGCTTACTCAAGAGACCCAGTACTTC; CDR3aa: CASSLAQLTQETQYF
d_gene: TRBD1; j_gene: TRBJ1-2; v_gene: TRBV4-1; abundance: -; CDR3nt: TGCGCCAGCAGCCAAACCATCGACAGGGGACGGCGGGGCTACACCTTC; CDR3aa: CASSQTIDRGRRGYTF
d_gene: TRBD1; j_gene: TRBJ2-3; v_gene: TRBV6-1; abundance: many; CDR3nt: TGTGCCAGCAGGGCAGGGGGCACAACCACAGATACGCAGTATTTT; CDR3aa: CASRAGGTTTDTQYF
d_gene: TRBD1; j_gene: TRBJ2-7; v_gene: TRBV5-8; abundance: many; CDR3nt: TGTGCCAGCAGCACACGGACAGGTTGGACTTACGAGCAGTACTTC; CDR3aa: CASSTRTGWTYEQYF
d_gene: -; j_gene: TRBJ2-1; v_gene: TRBV9; abundance: many; CDR3nt: TGTGCCAGCAGCGTGGGACCCCTTGTACACGGCCGCAATGAGCAGTTCTTC; CDR3aa: CASSVGPLVHGRNEQFF
d_gene: -; j_gene: TRBJ2-7; v_gene: TRBV6-6; abundance: many; CDR3nt: TGTGCCAGCAGTTACTCGAGAGGGGAGTCCTACGAGCAGTACTTC; CDR3aa: CASSYSRGESYEQYF
d_gene: -; j_gene: TRBJ2-7; v_gene: TRBV27; abundance: -; CDR3nt: TGTGCCAGCAGTTTGAGGAGTCCCTTTGGCGAGCGGTACTTC; CDR3aa: CASSLRSPFGERYF
d_gene: -; j_gene: TRBJ1-2; v_gene: TRBV12-3/TRBV12-4; abundance: many; CDR3nt: TGTGCCAGCACTAAAGGCCGCGGAGCCAGACCGGGCTATGGCTACACCTTC; CDR3aa: CASTKGRGARPGYGYTF
d_gene: TRBD1; j_gene: TRBJ1-2; v_gene: TRBV4-2; abundance: many; CDR3nt: TGTGCCAGCAGCCAAGATTCCCAGGGGGACTACACCTTC; CDR3aa: CASSQDSQGDYTF
d_gene: -; j_gene: TRBJ2-7; v_gene: TRBV4-2; abundance: many; CDR3nt: TGTGCCAGCAGCCTAACTAGCTCTGCCCACGAGCAGTACTTC; CDR3aa: CASSLTSSAHEQYF
d_gene: -; j_gene: TRBJ2-3; v_gene: TRBV7-3; abundance: many; CDR3nt: TGTGCCAGCAGCTTACTTGGTAGCACAGATACGCAGTATTTT; CDR3aa: CASSLLGSTDTQYF